This TCR beta chain emerged from a study of kidney transplant recipient with SARS-CoV-2 infection. This clonotype occurred many times. The CDR3 contains 15 residues. V gave up 5 bases and J gave up 1 base, with 11 bases separating them. Germline values: CDR1 MNHEY, CDR2 SVGAGI. One entry per CDR3 protein, called by TCRdb with MiXCR from the reads. The sample shows 200,000 to 300,000 distinct CDR3 sequences, 29% of them seen only once. This rearrangement joins TRBV6-5 to TRBJ2-2; tentative D call: TRBD1 (7 bases). The sequences come from a blood sample, collected at baseline and on roughly day 110 from a kidney transplant recipient. The TCR sequence derives from a male patient between 25 and 39 years old who had COVID-19 and was a kidney transplant recipient. Some T cells may arise from the graft donor. CDR3 sequence (DNA): TGTGCCAGCAGTACCCAGGGGGGGAACACCGGGGAGCTGTTTTTT. Its translation is CASSTQGGNTGELFF.